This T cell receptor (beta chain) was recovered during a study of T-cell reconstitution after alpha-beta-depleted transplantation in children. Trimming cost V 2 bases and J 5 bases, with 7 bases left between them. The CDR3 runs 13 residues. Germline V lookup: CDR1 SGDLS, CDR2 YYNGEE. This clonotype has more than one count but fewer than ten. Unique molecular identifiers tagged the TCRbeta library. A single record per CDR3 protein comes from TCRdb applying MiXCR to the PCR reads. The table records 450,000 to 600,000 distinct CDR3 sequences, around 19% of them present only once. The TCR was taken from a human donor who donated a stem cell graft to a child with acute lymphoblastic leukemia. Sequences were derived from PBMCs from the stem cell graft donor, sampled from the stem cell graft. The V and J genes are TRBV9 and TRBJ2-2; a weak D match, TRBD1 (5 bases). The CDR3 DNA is TGTGCCAGCAGCGTTTCAGGGACCGGGGAGCTGTTTTTT. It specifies CASSVSGTGELFF.